The 19 T cell receptor beta chains reported below all come from one sample, sequenced in a study of blood T cells in healthy people across ages. A sample-barcoded 5' primer and a J-beta primer mix were used in a second PCR of about 6 to 11 cycles. TCRdb itself ran the 5' RACE reads through MiXCR, one entry per CDR3 protein. The repertoire holds about 1 million distinct CDR3 sequences, with 45% as singletons. Material: blood. The receptors come from a woman aged 55-69 years in good health.

This chain links TRBV9 with TRBJ1-2; 12 nucleotides match TRBD1. The V and J ends lost 0 bases and 7 bases, in that order; junction bases with no gene match: 4. The CDR3 runs to 15 residues. The germline V gene encodes CDR1 SGDLS and CDR2 YYNGEE. The CDR3 region has the DNA TGTGCCAGCAGCGTAGGGGACAGGGGGCCGATTGGCTACACCTTC. The encoded protein is CASSVGDRGPIGYTF.

CDR3 DNA: TGTGCCAGCAGCGTAGGACCCGGGACTAGCGGAGCAGAGACCCAGTACTTC. The encoded protein is CASSVGPGTSGAETQYF. The chain is built from TRBV9 and TRBJ2-5, with 11 nucleotides matching TRBD2. Germline CDR1 is SGDLS and CDR2 is YYNGEE. The CDR3 spans 17 residues. The V segment lost 0 bases and the J segment 4 bases; nucleotides outside the gene matches: 8.

V gene TRBV14 combines with J gene TRBJ1-1, with D unclear. V was shortened by 3 bases and J by 4 bases, with 12 bases between the two germline ends. CDR3 length: 14 amino acids. Looked up from germline, CDR1 is SGHDN and CDR2 is FVKESK. The CDR3 region is CASSHRMFRTEAFF. The CDR3 DNA is TGTGCCAGCAGCCACCGCATGTTCCGCACTGAAGCTTTCTTT.

A few counts support this clonotype. This sequence joins TRBV6-2 or TRBV6-3 and TRBJ1-5; 12 bases agree with TRBD1. CDR3 length: 17 residues. The V gene end was trimmed by 5 bases and the J gene end by 1 base; junction bases not matched to a gene: 6. Looked up from germline, CDR1 is MNHEY and CDR2 is SVGEGT. The CDR3 DNA sequence: TGTGCCAGCAGTAGCGGGACAGGGGGCGTGAGCAATCAGCCCCAGCATTTT. Its protein product is CASSSGTGGVSNQPQHF.

This clonotype came up a few times. V is TRBV12-3 or TRBV12-4 and J is TRBJ2-3; tentative D call: TRBD2 (6 bases). V shed 4 bases and J shed 2 bases, with 10 bases lying between them. The length of the CDR3 is 14 residues. The DNA of the CDR3 is TGTGCCAGCAGTTGGGACTCCCCCACAGATACGCAGTATTTT. Its translation is CASSWDSPTDTQYF.

V is TRBV11-3 and J is TRBJ1-4; TRBD1 matches 7 bases. Germline-derived CDR1 and CDR2 are SGHNT and YENEEA. After removal of 8 bases from V and 0 bases from J, the junction contained 9 bases not matched to a gene. CDR3 length: 16 residues. The CDR3 is CASLGQIVATNEKLFF. In nucleotides, the CDR3 is TGTGCCAGCTTGGGACAGATTGTTGCAACTAATGAAAAACTGTTTTTT.

This clonotype came up many times. The V call is TRBV4-2, the J call TRBJ2-7; D is undetermined. The germline V gene encodes CDR1 LGHNA and CDR2 YNFKEQ. V was cut by 1 base and J by 3 bases, with 13 bases left in between. The length of the CDR3 is 15 residues. CDR3 nucleotide sequence: TGTGCCAGCAGCCAAGTCCAGGCTGGAGACTACGAGCAGTACTTC. Translated, it gives CASSQVQAGDYEQYF.

This clonotype was counted at least ten times. This chain joins TRBV12-3 or TRBV12-4 and TRBJ2-1; D is unresolved. CDR3 length: 12 residues. Trimming removed 6 bases from V and 6 bases from J, with 9 bases in between. The CDR3 loop is CASSQSVNEQFF. In DNA form, the CDR3 reads TGTGCCAGCAGCCAGTCAGTCAATGAGCAGTTCTTC.

This clonotype was detected a few times. The gene calls are TRBV20-1 and TRBJ2-7; weak D call: TRBD1 (6 bases). Germline V gene sequence: CDR1 DFQATT, CDR2 SNEGSKA (reference sequence). CDR3 length: 13 residues. Trimming left V 3 bases short and J 5 bases short, with 14 bases between. The CDR3, as DNA: TGCAGTGCTAGTGCCGACAGGAACCACGAGCAGTACTTC. It translates to CSASADRNHEQYF.

In its sample, this clonotype was seen a few times. The J gene is TRBJ2-5, the V gene TRBV18, with 9 bases aligning to TRBD1. The CDR3 has 15 amino acids. From germline, CDR1 is KGHSH and CDR2 LQKENI. The V and J ends lost 3 bases and 11 bases, in that order; junction bases with no gene match: 13. Here the CDR3 reads CASSPTGGPTVLQYF. In DNA form, the CDR3 reads TGTGCCAGCTCACCGACAGGGGGGCCGACAGTTTTGCAGTACTTC.

This chain links TRBV19 with TRBJ2-5; 7 positions match TRBD1. CDR1 LNHDA and CDR2 SQIVND come from the germline V gene (reference sequence). The CDR3 has 13 residues. V shed 4 bases and J 11 bases; nucleotides not matched to a gene: 10. DNA of the CDR3: TGTGCCAGTAGTAGGCCCACAGGGGCTGAGCAGTACTTC. Amino acids: CASSRPTGAEQYF.

Turning to this clonotype: Germline is not matched at one junction end, which may reflect a read error. This chain uses TRBV15 with TRBJ2-7, with D possibly being TRBD1 (6 bases). Germline loops: CDR1 LNHNV, CDR2 YYDKDF (reference sequence). There are 15 residues in the CDR3. The CDR3 nucleotides are TGTGCCGCCAGCCGCGGACAGTTAATTACCGGCGAGCAGTACTTC. Its protein is CAASRGQLITGEQYF. The full variable domain, rest sourced from reference TRBV15 and TRBJ2-7, is DAMVIQNPRYQVTQFGKPVTLSCSQTLNHNVMYWYQQKSSQAPKLLFHYYDKDFNNEADTPDNFQSRRPNTSFCFLDIRSPGLGDTAMYLCAASRGQLITGEQYFGPGTRLTVT.

This chain links TRBV27 with TRBJ2-3; possible D gene TRBD1, 6 bases. The CDR3 runs to 15 residues. Germline V gene sequence: CDR1 MNHEY, CDR2 SMNVEV (reference sequence). V gave up 6 bases and J gave up 2 bases, with 15 bases separating them. As DNA, the CDR3 is TGTGCCAGCAGCCCCACGAGGACAGCCACAGATACGCAGTATTTT. Its protein is CASSPTRTATDTQYF.

This sequence joins TRBV7-9 and TRBJ1-2; TRBD1 matches 9 bases. Germline CDR1 SEHNR, CDR2 FQNEAQ (reference sequence). The ends lost 7 bases at V and 4 bases at J; junction bases unmatched: 7. The CDR3 runs 14 residues. CDR3 residues: CASTTGTGSYGYTF. CDR3 bases: TGTGCCAGCACCACCGGGACAGGGAGCTATGGCTACACCTTC. The complete variable domain, with remaining parts taken from reference TRBV7-9 and TRBJ1-2, reads DTGVSQNPRHKITKRGQNVTFRCDPISEHNRLYWYRQTLGQGPEFLTYFQNEAQLEKSRLLSDRFSAERPKGSFSTLEIQRTEQGDSAMYLCASTTGTGSYGYTFGSGTRLTVV.

This clonotype was seen only a few times. V and J are TRBV20-1 and TRBJ2-1, with D perhaps being TRBD1 or TRBD2 (6 bases each). The CDR3 runs 17 residues. Per the germline V gene, CDR1 is DFQATT and CDR2 is SNEGSKA (reference sequence). The germline V and J ends were trimmed by 0 bases and 9 bases, with 24 bases remaining between them. CDR3 protein: CSARDLARGRRGSEQFF. CDR3 coding DNA: TGCAGTGCTAGAGATCTGGCCCGAGGGCGGAGGGGGAGTGAGCAGTTCTTC.

Concerning this clonotype itself: A much larger clonotype is one base distant, so this may be a read error. This rearrangement joins TRBV5-1 to TRBJ2-1, with 7 nucleotides matching TRBD1. After removal of 4 bases from V and 10 bases from J, the junction contained 11 bases not matched to a gene. CDR3 length: 14 amino acids. CDR1 is SGHRS, CDR2 YFSETQ, per germline. The CDR3 DNA sequence: TGCGCCAGCAGCCCGAGACAGGGAAAGAGCGAGCAGTTCTTC. Its protein is CASSPRQGKSEQFF.

The genes are TRBV7-9 and TRBJ2-3, with TRBD2 identical over 9 bases. J gave up 4 bases and V 5 bases, and 7 bases lay outside the gene matches. The CDR3 has 15 residues. Germline V CDR1 and CDR2: SEHNR, FQNEAQ (reference sequence). In nucleotides, the CDR3 is TGTGCCAGCAGCCCCGGGACTAGCTTGCCAGATACGCAGTATTTT. It codes for CASSPGTSLPDTQYF.

The CDR3: CASSPGQGENTEAFF. In DNA, the CDR3 is TGTGCCAGCAGTCCGGGACAGGGGGAGAACACTGAAGCTTTCTTT. The chain has TRBV28 and TRBJ1-1, with TRBD1 identical over 11 bases. This CDR3 comprises 15 residues. V dropped 5 bases and J dropped 1; count of bases not matched to a gene: 3. Germline assignment: CDR1 MDHEN and CDR2 SYDVKM. Full variable domain (outside the CDR3, taken from reference TRBV28 and TRBJ1-1): DVKVTQSSRYLVKRTGEKVFLECVQDMDHENMFWYRQDPGLGLRLIYFSYDVKMKEKGDIPEGYSVSREKKERFSLILESASTNQTSMYLCASSPGQGENTEAFFGQGTRLTVV.

This clonotype was seen a single time. The chain uses TRBV5-5 and TRBJ1-1, with D hard to call. The CDR3 contains 17 residues. The germline V gene has CDR1 SGHKS and CDR2 YYEKEE (reference sequence). Deletions cut 4 bases from V and 1 base from J, with 20 bases between. CDR3 amino acids: CASSPGFLTIGNTEAFF. CDR3 sequence (DNA): TGTGCCAGCAGCCCCGGCTTCTTAACAATCGGGAACACTGAAGCTTTCTTT.